This T cell receptor (beta chain) was retrieved from a study of T cell responses to AZD1222 COVID-19 vaccine. Study summary: Both about-4-week and about-12-week second-dose recipients were combined.

Profiled with immunoSEQ multiplex PCR; TCRdb holds only in-frame clones, not every one. The sample carries 95,000 to 130,000 clones, 93% recorded once. In the case of this clone: The antigen is not known.

Study-level findings and limits: Mostly white British, mostly female donors; authors suggested clonal diversity may be underestimated. Regions 160-218 and 743-854 held dominance among vaccine-associated CD4 TCRs, which spanned spike. Receipt of two AZD1222 doses was followed by a rise in Spike-specific TCR breadth and depth.

The V end lost 1 base, the J end lost 0 bases, and 10 bases lay between the germline ends. Germline V lookup: CDR1 LNHDA, CDR2 SQIVND (reference sequence). CDR3 length equals 16 residues. This sequence was found in an adult in good health. The material was peripheral blood, obtained on day 0 of AZD1222 vaccination. The rearrangement joins TRBV19 to TRBJ2-1, with D hard to call. The CDR3 loop reads CASSIGSFFSYNEQFF. CDR3 bases: TGTGCCAGTAGTATAGGAAGTTTTTTCTCCTACAATGAGCAGTTCTTC.